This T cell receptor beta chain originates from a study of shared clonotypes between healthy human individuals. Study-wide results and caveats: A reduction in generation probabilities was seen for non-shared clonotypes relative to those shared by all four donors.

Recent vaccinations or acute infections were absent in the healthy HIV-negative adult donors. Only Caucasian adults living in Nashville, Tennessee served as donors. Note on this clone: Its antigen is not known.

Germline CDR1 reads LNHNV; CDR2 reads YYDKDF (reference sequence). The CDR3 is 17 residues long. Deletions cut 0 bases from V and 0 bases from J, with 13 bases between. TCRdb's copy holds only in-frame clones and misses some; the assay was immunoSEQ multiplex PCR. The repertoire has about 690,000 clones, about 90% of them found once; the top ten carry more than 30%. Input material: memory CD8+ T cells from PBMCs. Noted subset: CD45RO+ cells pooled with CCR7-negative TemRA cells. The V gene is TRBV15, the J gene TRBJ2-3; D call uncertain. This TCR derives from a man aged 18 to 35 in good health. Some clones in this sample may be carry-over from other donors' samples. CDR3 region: CATSRDIDIPSTDTQYF. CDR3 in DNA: TGTGCCACCAGCAGAGATATCGACATCCCAAGCACAGATACGCAGTATTTT.